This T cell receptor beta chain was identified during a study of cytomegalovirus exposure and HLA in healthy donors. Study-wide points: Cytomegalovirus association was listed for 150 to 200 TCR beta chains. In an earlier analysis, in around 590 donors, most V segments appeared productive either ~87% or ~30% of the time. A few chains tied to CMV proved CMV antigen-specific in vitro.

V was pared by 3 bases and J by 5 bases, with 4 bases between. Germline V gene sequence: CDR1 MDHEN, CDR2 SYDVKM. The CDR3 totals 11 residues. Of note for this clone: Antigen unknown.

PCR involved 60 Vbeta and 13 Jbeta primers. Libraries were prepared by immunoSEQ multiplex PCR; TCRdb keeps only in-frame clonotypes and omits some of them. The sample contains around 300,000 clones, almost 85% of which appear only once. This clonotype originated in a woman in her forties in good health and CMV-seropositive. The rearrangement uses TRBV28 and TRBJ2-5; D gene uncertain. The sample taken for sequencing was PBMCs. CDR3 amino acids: CASSFSETQYF. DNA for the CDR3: TGTGCCAGCAGTTTTTCGGAGACCCAGTACTTC. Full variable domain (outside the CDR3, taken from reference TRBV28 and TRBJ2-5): DVKVTQSSRYLVKRTGEKVFLECVQDMDHENMFWYRQDPGLGLRLIYFSYDVKMKEKGDIPEGYSVSREKKERFSLILESASTNQTSMYLCASSFSETQYFGPGTRLLVL.